What follows is one T cell receptor (beta chain) and its context. Library preparation (for TCRbeta) was performed with unique molecular identifiers. MiXCR, run by TCRdb on the PCR reads, gives a single entry per CDR3 protein. In the table there are about 610,000 distinct CDR3 sequences, roughly a tenth of which are singletons. The entry originates in a study of T-cell reconstitution after alpha-beta-depleted transplantation in children. The CDR3 has 16 residues. V was shortened by 4 bases and J by 1 base, with 13 bases between the two germline ends. Germline V gives CDR1 LNHDA, CDR2 SQIVND (reference sequence).

Source: PBMCs from the stem cell graft donor, taken from the stem cell graft. V gene TRBV19 combines with J gene TRBJ2-2, with D possibly being TRBD1 (6 bases). This clonotype was sampled from a human donor who donated a stem cell graft to a child with acute myeloid leukemia. CDR3 amino acids: CASSTRSGVNTGELFF. CDR3 sequence (DNA): TGTGCCAGTAGTACCCGGTCAGGGGTGAACACCGGGGAGCTGTTTTTT.